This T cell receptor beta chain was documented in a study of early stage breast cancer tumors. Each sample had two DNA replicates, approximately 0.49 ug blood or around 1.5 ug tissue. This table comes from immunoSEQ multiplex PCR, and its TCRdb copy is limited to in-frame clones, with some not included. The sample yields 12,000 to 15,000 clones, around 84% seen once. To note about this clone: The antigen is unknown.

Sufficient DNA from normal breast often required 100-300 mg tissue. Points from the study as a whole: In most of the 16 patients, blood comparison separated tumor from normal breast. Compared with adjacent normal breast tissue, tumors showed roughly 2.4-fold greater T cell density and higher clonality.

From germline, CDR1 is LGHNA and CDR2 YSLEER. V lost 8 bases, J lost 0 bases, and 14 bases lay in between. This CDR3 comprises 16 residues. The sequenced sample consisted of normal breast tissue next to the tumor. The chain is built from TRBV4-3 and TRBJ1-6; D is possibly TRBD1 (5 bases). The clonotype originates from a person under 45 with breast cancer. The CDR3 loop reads CASGGGSSSYNSPLHF. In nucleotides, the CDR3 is TGCGCCAGCGGGGGGGGGTCGAGCTCCTATAATTCACCCCTCCACTTT.